What follows is one T cell receptor beta chain and its context. The entry originates in a study of blood T cell repertoires in COVID-19. In the study overall: From T cells, B-cell-depleted T cells, or PBMCs came the material, which was cDNA or gDNA.

The CDR3 consists of 18 residues. V was pared by 0 bases and J by 2 bases, with 10 bases of the junction left unmatched. Data came from immunoSEQ multiplex PCR; TCRdb stores just in-frame clones and leaves some out. Of fewer than 85,000 clones in the sample, over 70% were seen once. Sequenced sample: peripheral blood. The receptor was isolated from a man between 45 and 60 years old with active COVID-19. The chain combines TRBV23-1 with TRBJ2-7, with 10 bases fitting TRBD1. TRBV23-1 is an open reading frame, and its role is uncertain. CDR3 nucleotide sequence: TGCGCCAGCAGTCAATCCAGCCCCCCGGGACAGGGGACCTACGAGCAGTACTTC. This gives the protein CASSQSSPPGQGTYEQYF.